This record covers a single T cell receptor beta chain. Antigen unknown. Other DNA sequences of this sample code for an identical CDR3. This sample is part of a study of T cell responses to AZD1222 COVID-19 vaccine. Using immunoSEQ multiplex PCR, the repertoire was profiled, and TCRdb retains in-frame clones only, with some absent. This sample has about 180,000 clones, with 88% found just once. The V gene's germline CDR1 is MDHEN and CDR2 SYDVKM. This CDR3 region has 12 residues. The V gene lost 5 bases and the J gene lost 2 bases, with 3 bases spanning the gap. Whole-study results and caveats: The peak T cell response came first, and repertoires were sampled only after it.

The sequence came from an adult who received the AZD1222 COVID-19 vaccine. The sample consisted of peripheral blood, taken 28 days after the second AZD1222 dose. V is TRBV28 and J is TRBJ2-2, with D uncertain. This chain's CDR3 is CASSLNTGELFF. As DNA, the CDR3 is TGTGCCAGCAGTCTTAACACCGGGGAGCTGTTTTTT.